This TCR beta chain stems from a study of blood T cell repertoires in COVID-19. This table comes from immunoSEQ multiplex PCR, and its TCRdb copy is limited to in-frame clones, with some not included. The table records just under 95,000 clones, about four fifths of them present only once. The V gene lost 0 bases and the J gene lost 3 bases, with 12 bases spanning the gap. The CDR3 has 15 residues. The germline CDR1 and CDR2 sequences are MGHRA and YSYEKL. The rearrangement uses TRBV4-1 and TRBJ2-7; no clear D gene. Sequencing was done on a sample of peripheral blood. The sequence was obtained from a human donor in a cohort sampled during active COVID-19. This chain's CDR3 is CASSQEPREFYEQYF. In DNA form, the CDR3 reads TGCGCCAGCAGCCAAGAGCCGAGAGAGTTCTACGAGCAGTACTTC.